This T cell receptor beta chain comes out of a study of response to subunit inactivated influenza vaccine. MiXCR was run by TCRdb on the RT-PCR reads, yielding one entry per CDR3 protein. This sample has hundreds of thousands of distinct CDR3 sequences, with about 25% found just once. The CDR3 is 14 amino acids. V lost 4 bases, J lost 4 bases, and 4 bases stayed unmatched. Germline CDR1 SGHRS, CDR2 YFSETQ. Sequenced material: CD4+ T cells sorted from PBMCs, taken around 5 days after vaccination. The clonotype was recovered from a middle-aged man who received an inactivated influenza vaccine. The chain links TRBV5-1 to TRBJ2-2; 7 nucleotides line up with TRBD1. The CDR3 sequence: CASSQGQITGELFF. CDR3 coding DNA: TGCGCCAGCAGCCAGGGACAGATCACCGGGGAGCTGTTTTTT.